Listed below are T cell receptor beta chains from one sample, sequenced in a study of blood T cell repertoires in COVID-19. The repertoire was sequenced with immunoSEQ multiplex PCR; TCRdb's copy has only in-frame clones and lacks some. The sample lists around 170,000 clones; roughly 70% were seen once. Sequences were obtained from peripheral blood. These receptors were obtained from a woman aged 80 or older with acute or convalescent COVID-19. Both conserved end residues are part of each CDR3. Each record gives: CDR3 length, V gene, D gene, clone size, J gene, CDR3 DNA, CDR3 protein. The D gene is left open where the match is weak. Clone size is stated in some rows and not others, as once, few, many or a class when expanded.

>14|TRBV19|.|.|TRBJ2-5
TGTGCCACAACGGCCAACGGAGGATTCGAGACCCAGTACTTC
CATTANGGFETQYF
>14|TRBV6-5|.|few|TRBJ2-7
TGTGCCAGCCTCCTAGGTGGACAGACCTACGAGCAGTACTTC
CASLLGGQTYEQYF
>13|TRBV30|TRBD1|once|TRBJ2-3
TGTGCCTGGAACAGGGGGCAGACAGATACGCAGTATTTT
CAWNRGQTDTQYF
>15|TRBV28|TRBD2|.|TRBJ2-2
TGTGCCAGCAGGAGACTAGCGGGAGGGCTCGGGGAGCTGTTTTTT
CASRRLAGGLGELFF
>15|TRBV4-3|TRBD2|.|TRBJ2-5
TGCGCCAGCAGCCAGACTAGCGGGAGAGCCGAGACCCAGTACTTC
CASSQTSGRAETQYF
>12|TRBV11-2|.|.|TRBJ2-7
TGTGCCAGCAGCTTAGTTCTCCCTCCGGTAGTTTTC
CASSLVLPPVVF
>15|TRBV5-1|.|few|TRBJ1-1
TGCGCCAGCAGCTTGGTGGCGGTTCAGAACACTGAAGCTTTCTTT
CASSLVAVQNTEAFF
>15|TRBV30|.|.|TRBJ2-2
TGTGCCTGGAGTACCCAATCGACTAGTACCGGGGAGCTGTTTTTT
CAWSTQSTSTGELFF
>14|TRBV27|.|.|TRBJ2-5
TGTGCCAGCAGTTCTAGTAGTAGGGGGGAGACCCAGTACTTC
CASSSSSRGETQYF
>15|TRBV7-9|TRBD2|.|TRBJ2-1
TGTGCCAGCAGCTTAATGCGGGAGGCCTACAATGAGCAGTTCTTC
CASSLMREAYNEQFF
>14|TRBV9|.|.|TRBJ2-3
TGTGCCAGCAGCGTTTACTTTAGCACAGATACGCAGTATTTT
CASSVYFSTDTQYF
>16|TRBV6-2/TRBV6-3|.|.|TRBJ2-2
TGTGCCAGCAGCGGTGTACTGGGTCAGGACACCGGGGAGCTGTTTTTT
CASSGVLGQDTGELFF
>14|TRBV11-2|.|.|TRBJ2-1
TGTGCCAGCAGTCTCGGACTGGCGGATGGTGAGCAGTTCTTC
CASSLGLADGEQFF
>12|TRBV6-5|TRBD1|.|TRBJ1-2
TGTGCCAGCAGTCTGACAGGGGAAGGCTACACCTTC
CASSLTGEGYTF
>14|TRBV7-2|.|.|TRBJ1-5
TGTGCCAGCAGCTTGAATACAGGGAAACAGCCCCAGCATTTT
CASSLNTGKQPQHF
>16|TRBV4-2|TRBD1|.|TRBJ2-3
TGTGCCAGCAGCCAAGGACAGGGGGCCTCGGTAGATACGCAGTATTTT
CASSQGQGASVDTQYF
>15|TRBV19|.|.|TRBJ2-2
TGTGCCAGTGGTCTAGACCCCCGGGGCACCGGGGAGCTGTTTTTT
CASGLDPRGTGELFF
>14|TRBV30|TRBD2|.|TRBJ2-3
TGTGCTGGGACTAGCGGGAGGGCAACAGATACGCAGTATTTT
CAGTSGRATDTQYF
>11|TRBV7-9|.|.|TRBJ2-7
TGTGCCAGCAGCTTAGGCCAGGGTAGTTACTTC
CASSLGQGSYF
>11|TRBV7-9|.|.|TRBJ2-7
TGTGCCAGCAGCTTAGCGCGCGAGCAGTACTTC
CASSLAREQYF
>15|TRBV9|TRBD2|.|TRBJ2-1
TGTGCCAGCAGCGTGAGCGGGACCTCCTACAATGAGCAGTTCTTC
CASSVSGTSYNEQFF
>16|TRBV27|TRBD2|.|TRBJ2-1
TGTGCCAGCAGGGCACCGGGGGGACGCTCCTACAATGAGCAGTTCTTC
CASRAPGGRSYNEQFF
>13|TRBV7-2|TRBD1|.|TRBJ2-7
TGTGCCAGCAGCACAGGGGCCTCCTACGAGCAGTACTTC
CASSTGASYEQYF
>15|TRBV25-1|TRBD2|.|TRBJ2-3
TGTGCCACCGCGTCGGAACGGGAGGGCCGGAATACGCAGTATTTT
CATASEREGRNTQYF
>13|TRBV19|.|.|TRBJ1-1
TGTGCCAGTAGTAACTTACGCGGATATGAAGCTTTCTTT
CASSNLRGYEAFF
>11|TRBV5-6|.|.|TRBJ2-1
TGTGCCAGCAGCTTCGGAGATGAGCAGTTCTTC
CASSFGDEQFF
>16|TRBV7-8|.|.|TRBJ1-1
TGTGCCAGCAGCTTAAGCCCTGGGCAGCCGAACACTGAAGCTTTCTTT
CASSLSPGQPNTEAFF
>16|TRBV19|TRBD1|.|TRBJ1-4
TGTGCCAGCAAAGGACAGGGGGCGTCTACTAATGAAAAACTGTTTTTT
CASKGQGASTNEKLFF
>14|TRBV11-2|TRBD1|.|TRBJ1-5
TGTGCCAGCAGTCGCGACAGGGGTAATCAGCCCCAGCATTTT
CASSRDRGNQPQHF
>15|TRBV5-1|TRBD1|.|TRBJ2-7
TGCGCCAGCAGCCCGGAAGGACAGGGTTACAACGAGCAGTACTTC
CASSPEGQGYNEQYF
>16|TRBV19|TRBD2|.|TRBJ2-3
TGTGCCAGTAGTATCCAACTAGCGGGAGTCGCAGATACGCAGTATTTT
CASSIQLAGVADTQYF
>14|TRBV5-4|.|.|TRBJ2-1
TGTGCCAGCAGCTTGGGCCAGACCTACAATGAGCAGTTCTTC
CASSLGQTYNEQFF
>13|TRBV5-6|.|.|TRBJ2-5
TGTGCCAGCAGCTTGGTAACAGAAGAGACCCAGTACTTC
CASSLVTEETQYF
>15|TRBV11-2|TRBD2|.|TRBJ2-3
TGTGCCAGCAGCTTAGAACGAGCCGCCGGGACTAAGGGGTATTTT
CASSLERAAGTKGYF
>14|TRBV7-2|.|.|TRBJ2-1
TGTGCCAGCAGCTTAATGCAGGGAAGCAATGAGCAGTTCTTC
CASSLMQGSNEQFF